A selection of T cell receptor beta chains follows, all from one sample in a study of ipilimumab plus nivolumab after autologous stem cell transplantation. Some clones are missing from TCRdb's copy, which holds only in-frame ones; the method was immunoSEQ multiplex PCR. The sample contains around 20,000 clones, roughly 70% of which appear only once. Sequencing was performed on PBMCs, taken in a trial of ipilimumab plus nivolumab as post-transplant consolidation. These receptor sequences come from a male donor with diffuse large B-cell lymphoma. The CDR3 runs from the conserved cysteine through the conserved F or W.

J | V | CDR3
TRBJ2-3 | TRBV15 | CATRPTREGTDTQYF
TRBJ1-1 | TRBV6-1 | CASLAGGDSTEAFF
TRBJ2-1 | TRBV30 | CAWRVAGGSPYNEQFF
TRBJ1-6 | TRBV19 | CASSITGNSPLHF
TRBJ1-1 | TRBV7-6 | CASSLAGQGANTEAFF
TRBJ2-5 | TRBV27 | CASSLFALAGGPQETQYF
TRBJ2-6 | TRBV7-3 | CASSPQASSGANVLTF
TRBJ2-5 | TRBV5-1 | CASSLRGLQETQYF
TRBJ2-7 | TRBV30 | CAGCWTGGAYEQYF
TRBJ1-3 | TRBV4-2 | CASSQAATLSGNTIYF
TRBJ1-4 | TRBV21-1 | CASSDRDAPLLLEKLFF
TRBJ2-1 | TRBV5-6 | CASSWGEYSYNEQFF
TRBJ1-2 | TRBV11-3 | CASSANLQGAGYTF
TRBJ2-7 | TRBV12-5 | CASGPGQGSTYEQYF
TRBJ1-4 | TRBV25-1 | CASSEYTTNEKLFF
TRBJ2-1 | TRBV5-5 | CASSLTGLADYNEQFF
TRBJ1-2 | TRBV9 | CASSSPRTKGGGYTF
TRBJ2-1 | TRBV11-2 | CASSSSTGSSYNEQFF
TRBJ1-2 | TRBV2 | CASSGPLSDYGYTF
TRBJ2-3 | TRBV12-5 | CASGLIGGSTDTQYF
TRBJ2-3 | TRBV5-1 | CASSLDQGSTDTQYF
TRBJ1-5 | TRBV19 | CASTASTGNNQPQHF
TRBJ2-3 | TRBV18 | CASSPIGSGGDTDTQYF